This T cell receptor beta chain stems from a study of T cell clusters in autoimmune cytopenias. Overall study results and limits: Primary autoimmune cytopenia patients appeared to lack physiological T cell clusters present in healthy donors. No cluster-lack signature appeared between secondary cytopenia and chronic lymphocytic leukemia patients, apparently due to lymphoma masking. Exclusive TRB clusters were about 2.8-fold more numerous in healthy donors than in active autoimmune hepatitis. TRB repertoire shifts in secondary cytopenia and chronic lymphocytic leukemia mostly reflected lymphoma, not autoimmunity.

TRB was amplified by touch-down multiplex PCR, primer pools A and B combined. Following a re-call of the multiplex PCR reads, TCRdb has one entry per CDR3 protein and lacks DNA. The sample's table shows about 5,100 distinct CDR3 sequences. For this clonotype: What it binds is unknown.

Germline CDR1 reads KGHSH; CDR2 reads LQKENI. The CDR3 totals 16 residues. About 37,500 genome equivalents of blood DNA were amplified for TRB. The same sample was also used in a study of T cell repertoires in aging, cancer and after chemotherapy.

Sequencing used peripheral blood. The receptor was derived from a human donor in good health. This rearrangement joins TRBV18 to TRBJ2-7; TCRdb's assignment of TRBD1 cannot be checked, as there is no DNA. The CDR3 is CASSPFSGAISYEQYF.